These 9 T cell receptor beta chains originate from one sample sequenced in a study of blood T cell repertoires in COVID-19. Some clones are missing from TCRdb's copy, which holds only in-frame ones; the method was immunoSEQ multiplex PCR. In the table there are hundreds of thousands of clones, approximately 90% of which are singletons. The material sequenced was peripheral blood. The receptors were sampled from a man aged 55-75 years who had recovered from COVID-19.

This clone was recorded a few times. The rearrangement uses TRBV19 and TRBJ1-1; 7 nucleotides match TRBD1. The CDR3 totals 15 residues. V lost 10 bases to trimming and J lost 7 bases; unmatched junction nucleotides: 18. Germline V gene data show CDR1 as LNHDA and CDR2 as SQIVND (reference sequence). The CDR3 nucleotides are TGTGCCACAGGCCAACCGGGACAGCAAGAAGGTGAAGCTTTCTTT. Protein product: CATGQPGQQEGEAFF.

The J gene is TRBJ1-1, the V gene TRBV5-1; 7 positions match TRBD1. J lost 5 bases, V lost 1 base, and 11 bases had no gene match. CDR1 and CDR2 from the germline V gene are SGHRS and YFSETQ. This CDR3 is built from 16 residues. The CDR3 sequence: CASSLSPTGVRTEAFF. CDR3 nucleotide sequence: TGCGCCAGCAGCTTGTCGCCAACAGGGGTGCGTACTGAAGCTTTCTTT.

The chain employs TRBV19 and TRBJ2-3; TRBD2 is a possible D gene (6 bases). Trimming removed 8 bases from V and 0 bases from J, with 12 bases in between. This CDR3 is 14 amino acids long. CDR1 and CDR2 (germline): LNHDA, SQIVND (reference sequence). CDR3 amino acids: CASGTRVSTDTQYF. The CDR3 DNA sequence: TGTGCCAGTGGGACTCGCGTTAGCACAGATACGCAGTATTTT.

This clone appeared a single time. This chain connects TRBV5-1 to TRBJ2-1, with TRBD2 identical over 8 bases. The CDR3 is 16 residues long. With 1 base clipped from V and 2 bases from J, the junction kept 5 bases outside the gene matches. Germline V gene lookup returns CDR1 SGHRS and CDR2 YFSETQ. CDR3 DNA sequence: TGCGCCAGCAGCTTGCGACTAGCGAATACCTACAATGAGCAGTTCTTC. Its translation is CASSLRLANTYNEQFF. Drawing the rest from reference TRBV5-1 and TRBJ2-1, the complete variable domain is KAGVTQTPRYLIKTRGQQVTLSCSPISGHRSVSWYQQTPGQGLQFLFEYFSETQRNKGNFPGRFSGRQFSNSRSEMNVSTLELGDSALYLCASSLRLANTYNEQFFGPGTRLTVL.

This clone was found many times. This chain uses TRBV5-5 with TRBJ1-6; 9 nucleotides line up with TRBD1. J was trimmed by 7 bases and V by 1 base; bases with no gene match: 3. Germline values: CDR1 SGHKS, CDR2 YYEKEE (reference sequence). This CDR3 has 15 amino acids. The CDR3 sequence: CASSLWGTGNSPLHF. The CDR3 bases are TGTGCCAGCAGCTTGTGGGGGACAGGGAATTCACCCCTCCACTTT.

The CDR3 DNA reads as TGTGCCACCAGTGATCACAGAAGTCACACCGGGGAGCTGTTTTTT. Translated, it gives CATSDHRSHTGELFF. The chain recombines TRBV24-1 with TRBJ2-2; no definite D call. Trimming cost V 3 bases and J 3 bases, with 10 bases left between them. The CDR3 runs 15 residues. The germline CDR1 and CDR2 sequences are KGHDR and SFDVKD.

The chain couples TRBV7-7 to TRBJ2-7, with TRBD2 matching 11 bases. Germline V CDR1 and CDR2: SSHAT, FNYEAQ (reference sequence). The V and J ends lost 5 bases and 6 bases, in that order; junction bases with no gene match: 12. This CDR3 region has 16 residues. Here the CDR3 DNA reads TGTGCCAGCAGCCCTGGGGTAGCGGGGGGGCGGCTCGAGCAGTACTTC. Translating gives CASSPGVAGGRLEQYF.

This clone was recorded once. The CDR3 sequence is CSVGTGGTEAFF. The CDR3 DNA reads TGCAGCGTTGGGACAGGGGGCACTGAAGCTTTCTTT. V usage is TRBV29-1 and J usage is TRBJ1-1; 10 nucleotides match TRBD1. The CDR3 contains 12 residues. J gave up 4 bases and V 4 bases, and 0 bases lay outside the gene matches. Germline V CDR1 and CDR2: SQVTM, ANQGSEA.

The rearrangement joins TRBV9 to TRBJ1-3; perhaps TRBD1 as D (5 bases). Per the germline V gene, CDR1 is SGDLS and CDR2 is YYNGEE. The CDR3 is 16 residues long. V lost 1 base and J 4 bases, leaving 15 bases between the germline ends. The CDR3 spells CASSVLAGGGGNTIYF. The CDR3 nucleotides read TGTGCCAGCAGCGTATTGGCCGGGGGAGGAGGAAACACCATATATTTT. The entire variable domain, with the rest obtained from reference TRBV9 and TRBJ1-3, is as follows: DSGVTQTPKHLITATGQRVTLRCSPRSGDLSVYWYQQSLDQGLQFLIQYYNGEERAKGNILERFSAQQFPDLHSELNLSSLELGDSALYFCASSVLAGGGGNTIYFGEGSWLTVV.